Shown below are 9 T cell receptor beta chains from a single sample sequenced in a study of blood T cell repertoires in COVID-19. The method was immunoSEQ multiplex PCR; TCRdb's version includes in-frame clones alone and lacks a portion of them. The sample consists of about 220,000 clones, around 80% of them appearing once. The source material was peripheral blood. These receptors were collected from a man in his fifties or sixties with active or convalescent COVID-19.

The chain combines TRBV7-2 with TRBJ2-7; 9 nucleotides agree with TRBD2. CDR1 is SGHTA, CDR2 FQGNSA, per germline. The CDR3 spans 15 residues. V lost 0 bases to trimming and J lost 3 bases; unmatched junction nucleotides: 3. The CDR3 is CASSLAGGGVYEQYV. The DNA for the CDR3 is TGTGCCAGCAGCTTAGCCGGCGGGGGGGTCTACGAGCAGTACGTC.

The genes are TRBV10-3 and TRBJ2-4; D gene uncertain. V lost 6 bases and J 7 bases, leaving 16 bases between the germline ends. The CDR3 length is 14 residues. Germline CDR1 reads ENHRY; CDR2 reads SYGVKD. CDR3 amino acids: CAISRSIAENIQYF. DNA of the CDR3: TGTGCCATCAGCCGATCGATCGCGGAGAACATTCAGTACTTC.

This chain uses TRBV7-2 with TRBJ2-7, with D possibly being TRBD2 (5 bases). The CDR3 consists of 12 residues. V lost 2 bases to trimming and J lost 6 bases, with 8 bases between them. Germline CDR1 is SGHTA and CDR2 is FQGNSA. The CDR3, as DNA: TGTGCCAGCAGCTTATCGGACTTCGAGCAGTACTTC. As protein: CASSLSDFEQYF.

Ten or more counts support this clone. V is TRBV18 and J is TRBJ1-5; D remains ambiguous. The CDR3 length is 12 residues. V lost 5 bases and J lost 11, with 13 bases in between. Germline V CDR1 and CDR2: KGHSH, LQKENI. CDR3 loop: CASSYEEQSQHF. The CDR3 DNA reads TGTGCCAGCTCATATGAAGAACAATCCCAGCATTTT.

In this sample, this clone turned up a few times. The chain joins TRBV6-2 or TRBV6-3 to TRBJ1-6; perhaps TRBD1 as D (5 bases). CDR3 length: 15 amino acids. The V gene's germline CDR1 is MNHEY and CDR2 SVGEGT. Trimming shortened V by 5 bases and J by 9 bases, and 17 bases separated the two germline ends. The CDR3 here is CASSRMVGPGSPLHF. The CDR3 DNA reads TGTGCCAGCAGTCGGATGGTGGGGCCGGGTTCACCCCTCCACTTT.

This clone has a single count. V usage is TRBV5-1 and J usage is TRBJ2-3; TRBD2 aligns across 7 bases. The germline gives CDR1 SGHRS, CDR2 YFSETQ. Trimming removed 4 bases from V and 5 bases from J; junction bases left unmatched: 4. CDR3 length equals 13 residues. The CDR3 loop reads CASSTGLEDTQYF. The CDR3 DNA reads TGCGCCAGCAGCACCGGACTAGAAGATACGCAGTATTTT.

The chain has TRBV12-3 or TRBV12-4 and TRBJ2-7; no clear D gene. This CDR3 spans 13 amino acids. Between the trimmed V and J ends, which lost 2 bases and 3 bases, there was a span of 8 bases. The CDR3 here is CASSLKLHYEQYV. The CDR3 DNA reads TGTGCCAGCAGTTTAAAACTGCACTACGAGCAGTACGTC.

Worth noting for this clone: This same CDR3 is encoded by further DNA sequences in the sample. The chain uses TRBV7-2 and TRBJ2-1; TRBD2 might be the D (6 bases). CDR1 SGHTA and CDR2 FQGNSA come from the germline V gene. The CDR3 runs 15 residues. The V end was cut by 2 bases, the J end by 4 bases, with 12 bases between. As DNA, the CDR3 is TGTGCCAGCAGCTTACTCGGGAGCAGTTACAATGAGCAGTTCTTC. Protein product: CASSLLGSSYNEQFF.

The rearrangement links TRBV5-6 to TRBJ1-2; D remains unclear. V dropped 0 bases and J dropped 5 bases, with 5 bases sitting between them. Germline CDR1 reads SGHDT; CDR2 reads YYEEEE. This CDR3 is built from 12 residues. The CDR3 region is CASSLETYGYTF. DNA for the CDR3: TGTGCCAGCAGCTTGGAGACATATGGCTACACCTTC.